The 12 T cell receptor beta chains presented below share a single source sample, sequenced in a study of cytomegalovirus exposure and HLA in healthy donors. A multiplex PCR was run with 60 Vbeta primers and 13 Jbeta primers. Assay used: immunoSEQ multiplex PCR; TCRdb lists only in-frame clones, some missing. This sample contains around 140,000 clones. Sequencing input: PBMCs. All receptors come from a woman in her forties in good health and CMV-seropositive.

DNA of the CDR3: TGCGCCAGCAGACCCGGGACAGACCAAGAGACCCAGTACTTC. This sequence encodes CASRPGTDQETQYF. This rearrangement joins TRBV5-1 to TRBJ2-5, with 7 bases identical to TRBD1. The J segment lost 0 bases and the V segment lost 5 bases, leaving 4 bases of the junction unmatched. Germline CDR1 and CDR2: SGHRS and YFSETQ. The length of the CDR3 is 14 residues.

The chain has TRBV7-9 and TRBJ1-1; TRBD1 is a possible D gene (6 bases). The CDR3 covers 15 residues. V was cut by 4 bases and J by 0 bases, with 12 bases left in between. CDR1 and CDR2 from the germline V gene are SEHNR and FQNEAQ (reference sequence). The CDR3 sequence: CASSSPTGLNTEAFF. The DNA of the CDR3 is TGTGCCAGCAGCTCACCAACAGGGTTGAACACTGAAGCTTTCTTT.

This chain uses TRBV27 with TRBJ1-2; 11 positions match TRBD1. J lost 3 bases, V lost 5 bases, and 5 bases had no gene match. The CDR3 sequence is 15 residues long. Germline V CDR1 and CDR2: MNHEY, SMNVEV (reference sequence). The CDR3 bases are TGTGCCAGCAGTCCAGGGACAGGGGGACACTATGGCTACACCTTC. It translates to CASSPGTGGHYGYTF.

CDR3 in amino acids: CASSAPGRGTEAFF. The DNA of the CDR3 is TGTGCCAGCAGTGCCCCAGGGAGGGGCACTGAAGCTTTCTTT. V usage is TRBV28 and J usage is TRBJ1-1, with D possibly matching TRBD1 (5 bases). The CDR3 has 14 amino acids. Trimming stripped 5 bases from V and 4 bases from J, with 14 bases between. Germline V gene sequence: CDR1 MDHEN, CDR2 SYDVKM.

Written as DNA, the CDR3 is TGTGCCAGCAGCCCCCAGATCAGGGACGAGCAGTACTTC. Protein: CASSPQIRDEQYF. This chain links TRBV13 with TRBJ2-7, with D maybe TRBD1 (5 bases). V shed 5 bases and J shed 5 bases, with 13 bases lying between them. Germline lookup yields CDR1 PRHDT and CDR2 FYEKMQ (reference sequence). This CDR3 comprises 13 residues. Full variable domain (outside the CDR3, taken from reference TRBV13 and TRBJ2-7): AAGVIQSPRHLIKEKRETATLKCYPIPRHDTVYWYQQGPGQDPQFLISFYEKMQSDKGSIPDRFSAQQFSDYHSELNMSSLELGDSALYFCASSPQIRDEQYFGPGTRLTVT.

This rearrangement joins TRBV2 to TRBJ1-5; D is ambiguous. The V and J ends lost 8 bases and 6 bases respectively, with 14 bases between them. CDR1 is SNHLY, CDR2 FYNNEI, per germline. The length of the CDR3 is 13 residues. The CDR3 sequence is CASGPEIIQPQHF. The CDR3 coding sequence is TGTGCCAGCGGTCCAGAAATAATTCAGCCCCAGCATTTT.

The rearrangement links TRBV6-1 to TRBJ2-4; TRBD2 might be the D (5 bases). The V gene lost 10 bases and the J gene lost 2 bases, with 12 bases spanning the gap. Germline V gene sequence: CDR1 MNHNS, CDR2 SASEGT. CDR3 length: 13 residues. As DNA, the CDR3 is TGTGCCACCACACTAGACACCAAAAACATTCAGTACTTC. Protein sequence: CATTLDTKNIQYF.

The genes are TRBV20-1 and TRBJ1-1, with D possibly matching TRBD1 (5 bases). Germline assignment: CDR1 DFQATT and CDR2 SNEGSKA (reference sequence). The CDR3 has 11 amino acids. V was shortened by 3 bases and J by 8 bases, with 10 bases between the two germline ends. The CDR3 sequence is CSASVQAEAFF. The CDR3, as DNA: TGCAGTGCTAGTGTACAGGCCGAAGCTTTCTTT.

Notes on this clone: Other DNA sequences in this sample translate to the same CDR3. J is TRBJ2-7 and V is TRBV27, with D unclear. Between the trimmed V and J ends, which lost 5 bases and 1 base, there was a span of 15 bases. CDR1 is MNHEY, CDR2 SMNVEV, per germline (reference sequence). The CDR3 is made up of 15 amino acids. In DNA, the CDR3 is TGTGCCAGCAGTCCTTCCCCCTCCGGGTCCTACGAGCAGTACTTC. It encodes CASSPSPSGSYEQYF.

CDR3 sequence: CASSGDRAYYGYTF. CDR3 nucleotides: TGTGCCAGCAGCGGGGACAGGGCCTACTATGGCTACACCTTC. The chain links TRBV5-6 to TRBJ1-2; 9 bases fit TRBD1. This CDR3 comprises 14 residues. Germline-derived CDR1 and CDR2 are SGHDT and YYEEEE. Trimming cost V 4 bases and J 3 bases; bases outside gene matches: 4.

In DNA form, the CDR3 reads TGTGCCAGCAGCTCCGGTGGCGGGGACGAGCAGTACTTC. Translation: CASSSGGGDEQYF. This rearrangement joins TRBV9 to TRBJ2-7, with a weak D call TRBD2 (6 bases). Germline CDR1 is SGDLS and CDR2 is YYNGEE. Trimming shortened V by 4 bases and J by 5 bases, and 13 bases separated the two germline ends. CDR3 length equals 13 residues. The full variable domain, its missing parts supplied by reference TRBV9 and TRBJ2-7, is DSGVTQTPKHLITATGQRVTLRCSPRSGDLSVYWYQQSLDQGLQFLIQYYNGEERAKGNILERFSAQQFPDLHSELNLSSLELGDSALYFCASSSGGGDEQYFGPGTRLTVT.

The chain uses TRBV19 and TRBJ1-5; D is unresolved. Trimming shortened V by 0 bases and J by 5 bases, and 5 bases separated the two germline ends. The CDR3 spans 13 residues. Germline CDR1 LNHDA, CDR2 SQIVND (reference sequence). CDR3 coding DNA: TGTGCCAGTAGTATAGAACTAGATCAGCCCCAGCATTTT. Its protein is CASSIELDQPQHF.